Listed below are T cell receptor beta chains from one sample, sequenced in a study of T cell repertoires in cytomegalovirus infection. MiXCR, run by TCRdb on the reads, gives a single entry per CDR3 protein. Altogether over 300,000 distinct CDR3 sequences are present, 8% to 10% being singletons, with the ten largest covering about 4.5%. The sequencing sample was made of PBMCs. All receptors derive from a human donor in good health (CMV status not recorded). Some clones in this sample may be carry-over from other donors' samples. CDR3s include the opening cysteine and the closing phenylalanine or tryptophan. Each record gives: J gene, clone size, CDR3 length, D gene, V gene, CDR3 DNA, CDR3 protein. A D gene is named only where the DNA matches it firmly. Clone size appears in some rows only: once, few, many, or a class for an expanded clone.

j_gene: TRBJ2-7
abundance: NA
len: 16
d_gene: NA
v_gene: TRBV7-4
CDR3nt: TGTGCCAGCAGCGCCCGACTAGTGGATAGCTCCTACGAGCAGTACTTC
CDR3aa: CASSARLVDSSYEQYF

j_gene: TRBJ2-5
abundance: many
len: 15
d_gene: NA
v_gene: TRBV7-2
CDR3nt: TGTGCCAGCAGCTTAAGGCCCGCGGGGGCGGAGACCCAGTACTTC
CDR3aa: CASSLRPAGAETQYF

j_gene: TRBJ2-7
abundance: few
len: 16
d_gene: TRBD2
v_gene: TRBV6-2/TRBV6-3
CDR3nt: TGTGCCAGCAGTTACAACAGCGGGAGTCCCTCCTACGAGCAGTACTTC
CDR3aa: CASSYNSGSPSYEQYF

j_gene: TRBJ1-1
abundance: NA
len: 11
d_gene: TRBD1
v_gene: TRBV20-1
CDR3nt: TGCAGTGCTAGATGGGACAGGGTCGCTTTCTTT
CDR3aa: CSARWDRVAFF

j_gene: TRBJ1-2
abundance: many
len: 17
d_gene: NA
v_gene: TRBV7-2
CDR3nt: TGTGCCAGCAGCTTAGGATCAAGGGGGGGGCCTAACTATGGCTACACCTTC
CDR3aa: CASSLGSRGGPNYGYTF

j_gene: TRBJ2-3
abundance: many
len: 16
d_gene: TRBD1
v_gene: TRBV7-3
CDR3nt: TGTGCCAGCAGCTCGGGACAGGGACGGGTAACAGATACGCAGTATTTT
CDR3aa: CASSSGQGRVTDTQYF

j_gene: TRBJ2-1
abundance: few
len: 14
d_gene: NA
v_gene: TRBV6-2/TRBV6-3
CDR3nt: TGTGCCAGCAGTACCCGGGACCCTAGGGGGGAGCAGTTCTTC
CDR3aa: CASSTRDPRGEQFF

j_gene: TRBJ1-1
abundance: NA
len: 16
d_gene: NA
v_gene: TRBV27
CDR3nt: TGTGCCAGCAGTTTAGGGTTGCGAGGACTCAACACTGAAGCTTTCTTT
CDR3aa: CASSLGLRGLNTEAFF

j_gene: TRBJ2-3
abundance: NA
len: 13
d_gene: NA
v_gene: TRBV2
CDR3nt: TGTGCCAGCAGTCTAGACCCCCCCGATACGCAGTATTTT
CDR3aa: CASSLDPPDTQYF

j_gene: TRBJ1-2
abundance: many
len: 15
d_gene: NA
v_gene: TRBV23-1
CDR3nt: TGCGCCAGCAGTCAAATGAGCCTGGCAGACTATGGCTACACCTTC
CDR3aa: CASSQMSLADYGYTF

j_gene: TRBJ2-1
abundance: NA
len: 11
d_gene: NA
v_gene: TRBV7-3
CDR3nt: TGTGCCAGCAGCTGGGACTTCGAGCAGTTCTTC
CDR3aa: CASSWDFEQFF

j_gene: TRBJ2-3
abundance: few
len: 17
d_gene: NA
v_gene: TRBV11-2
CDR3nt: TGTGCCAGCAGCTTAGATGGCACAGGGCCCCGCACAGATACGCAGTATTTT
CDR3aa: CASSLDGTGPRTDTQYF

j_gene: TRBJ2-1
abundance: few
len: 15
d_gene: NA
v_gene: TRBV7-3
CDR3nt: TGTGCCAGCAGCAACCGTTGGGGGGCAAATAATGAGCAGTTCTTC
CDR3aa: CASSNRWGANNEQFF

j_gene: TRBJ1-5
abundance: NA
len: 15
d_gene: TRBD1
v_gene: TRBV6-1
CDR3nt: TGTGCCAGCAAAGACAGGGGAGCGAGCAATCAGCCCCAGCATTTT
CDR3aa: CASKDRGASNQPQHF

j_gene: TRBJ2-4
abundance: once
len: 15
d_gene: NA
v_gene: TRBV20-1
CDR3nt: TGCAGTGCTTACCTCAGGGGATTAGCCAAAAACATTCAGTACTTC
CDR3aa: CSAYLRGLAKNIQYF

j_gene: TRBJ2-1
abundance: few
len: 16
d_gene: TRBD2
v_gene: TRBV12-3/TRBV12-4
CDR3nt: TGTGCCAGCAGTTTACGGGGACTAGCGGGAGAAGGTGAGCAGTTCTTC
CDR3aa: CASSLRGLAGEGEQFF

j_gene: TRBJ2-3
abundance: NA
len: 14
d_gene: NA
v_gene: TRBV12-3/TRBV12-4
CDR3nt: TGTGTCAGCACCTTCTTGGGGCTGACGGATACGCAGTATTTT
CDR3aa: CVSTFLGLTDTQYF

j_gene: TRBJ2-7
abundance: many
len: 12
d_gene: NA
v_gene: TRBV6-1
CDR3nt: TGTGCCAGCGGTGGGCCGTCCTACGAGCAGTACTTC
CDR3aa: CASGGPSYEQYF

j_gene: TRBJ1-1
abundance: NA
len: 14
d_gene: TRBD1
v_gene: TRBV6-5
CDR3nt: TGTGCCAGCAAGAGCTGGACAGGGAACACTGAAGCTTTCTTT
CDR3aa: CASKSWTGNTEAFF

j_gene: TRBJ1-1
abundance: many
len: 15
d_gene: NA
v_gene: TRBV11-1
CDR3nt: TGTGCCAGCAGCTTGGGGAAAAGGCAGTACACTGAAGCTTTCTTT
CDR3aa: CASSLGKRQYTEAFF

j_gene: TRBJ2-1
abundance: few
len: 15
d_gene: TRBD1
v_gene: TRBV15
CDR3nt: TGTGCCACCAGCCGCTTGGGACAGGGTGTAAATGAGCAGTTCTTC
CDR3aa: CATSRLGQGVNEQFF

j_gene: TRBJ2-7
abundance: many
len: 16
d_gene: TRBD2
v_gene: TRBV7-2
CDR3nt: TGTGCCAGCAGCTTAGCGTCAGCGGGGGGGCCTACCGAGCAGTACTTC
CDR3aa: CASSLASAGGPTEQYF

j_gene: TRBJ1-2
abundance: few
len: 13
d_gene: NA
v_gene: TRBV12-3/TRBV12-4
CDR3nt: TGTGCCAGCACCCAGTGGAGTTCTGATGGCTACACCTTC
CDR3aa: CASTQWSSDGYTF

j_gene: TRBJ1-1
abundance: many
len: 14
d_gene: NA
v_gene: TRBV10-3
CDR3nt: TGTGCCATCAGTGAGAGACAGACGAACACTGAAGCTTTCTTT
CDR3aa: CAISERQTNTEAFF

j_gene: TRBJ2-3
abundance: NA
len: 15
d_gene: NA
v_gene: TRBV30
CDR3nt: TGTGCCTGGACCTTAGGCGGCTTCTACACAGATACGCAGTATTTT
CDR3aa: CAWTLGGFYTDTQYF

j_gene: TRBJ2-3
abundance: few
len: 16
d_gene: NA
v_gene: TRBV6-2/TRBV6-3
CDR3nt: TGTGCCAGCACCGGACTAGCTAGGGGGCCCCCAGATACGCAGTATTTT
CDR3aa: CASTGLARGPPDTQYF

j_gene: TRBJ2-7
abundance: NA
len: 14
d_gene: TRBD2
v_gene: TRBV6-2/TRBV6-3
CDR3nt: TGTGCCAGCAGTTACCCAGCGGGAGGGAACGAGCAGTACTTC
CDR3aa: CASSYPAGGNEQYF

j_gene: TRBJ2-1
abundance: NA
len: 17
d_gene: NA
v_gene: TRBV10-3
CDR3nt: TGTGCCATCAGTGTGCTCGCAGGCGGCTCTTCCTACAATGAGCAGTTCTTC
CDR3aa: CAISVLAGGSSYNEQFF

j_gene: TRBJ2-7
abundance: NA
len: 17
d_gene: TRBD1
v_gene: TRBV12-3/TRBV12-4
CDR3nt: TGTGCCAGCAGTTTACGGGTGGGGCTGGGACAGGGATCCGAGCAGTACTTC
CDR3aa: CASSLRVGLGQGSEQYF

j_gene: TRBJ2-1
abundance: few
len: 14
d_gene: NA
v_gene: TRBV28
CDR3nt: TGTGCCAGCAGTTTGTCTGCCACTGTTGGGGGGCAGTTCTTC
CDR3aa: CASSLSATVGGQFF

j_gene: TRBJ2-7
abundance: few
len: 13
d_gene: TRBD2
v_gene: TRBV20-1
CDR3nt: TGCAGTGCGTCTAGCGGCAGCTCCTACGAGCAGTACTTC
CDR3aa: CSASSGSSYEQYF

j_gene: TRBJ2-7
abundance: many
len: 15
d_gene: NA
v_gene: TRBV28
CDR3nt: TGTGCCAGCAGTTCCCGTCGGTCCGCCGACTACGAGCAGTACTTC
CDR3aa: CASSSRRSADYEQYF

j_gene: TRBJ2-7
abundance: few
len: 14
d_gene: TRBD2
v_gene: TRBV12-3/TRBV12-4
CDR3nt: TGTGCCAGCAGTTTGGTAGCGGGGGCCTCCCCGGAGTACTTC
CDR3aa: CASSLVAGASPEYF

j_gene: TRBJ2-1
abundance: NA
len: 14
d_gene: NA
v_gene: TRBV6-2/TRBV6-3
CDR3nt: TGTGCCAGCAGACCTAGCGCCTCCTACAATGAGCAGTTCTTC
CDR3aa: CASRPSASYNEQFF

j_gene: TRBJ2-7
abundance: many
len: 15
d_gene: NA
v_gene: TRBV7-3
CDR3nt: TGTGCCAGCAGCTTAGGGTTGGCTAGCTCCTACGAGCAGTACTTC
CDR3aa: CASSLGLASSYEQYF

j_gene: TRBJ1-5
abundance: NA
len: 14
d_gene: NA
v_gene: TRBV12-5
CDR3nt: TGTGCTAGTGGTTTGGGGACAGTTATTCAGCCCCAGCATTTT
CDR3aa: CASGLGTVIQPQHF

j_gene: TRBJ2-4
abundance: many
len: 14
d_gene: TRBD2
v_gene: TRBV6-1
CDR3nt: TGTGCCAGCAGCGGGGGGTCAACCAAAAACATTCAGTACTTC
CDR3aa: CASSGGSTKNIQYF

j_gene: TRBJ2-1
abundance: few
len: 16
d_gene: TRBD2
v_gene: TRBV28
CDR3nt: TGTGCCAGCAGTTTAAGGCCAGCGGGAGGGCCCCATGAGCAGTTCTTC
CDR3aa: CASSLRPAGGPHEQFF

j_gene: TRBJ2-3
abundance: few
len: 15
d_gene: NA
v_gene: TRBV6-2/TRBV6-3
CDR3nt: TGTGCCAGCAGTTTCAATAGGTTCGCCCGAGATACGCAGTATTTT
CDR3aa: CASSFNRFARDTQYF

j_gene: TRBJ2-5
abundance: few
len: 15
d_gene: NA
v_gene: TRBV6-6
CDR3nt: TGTGCCAGCAGTCCGCCCCGGGACCCGGGGTGGACCCAGTACTTC
CDR3aa: CASSPPRDPGWTQYF

j_gene: TRBJ2-7
abundance: many
len: 13
d_gene: TRBD1
v_gene: TRBV12-3/TRBV12-4
CDR3nt: TGTGCCAGCTCCCGGGACAGACCCTACGAGCAGTACTTC
CDR3aa: CASSRDRPYEQYF

j_gene: TRBJ2-2
abundance: many
len: 16
d_gene: NA
v_gene: TRBV11-2
CDR3nt: TGTGCCAGCAGCTTAAGGGAACTTATGAACACCGGGGAGCTGTTTTTT
CDR3aa: CASSLRELMNTGELFF

j_gene: TRBJ1-5
abundance: few
len: 14
d_gene: NA
v_gene: TRBV10-3
CDR3nt: TGTGCCATCAGTGAGTCCGGCAGGGAACAGCCCCAGCATTTT
CDR3aa: CAISESGREQPQHF

j_gene: TRBJ2-6
abundance: many
len: 20
d_gene: TRBD2
v_gene: TRBV12-3/TRBV12-4
CDR3nt: TGTGCCAGCACCACCCGGGGGGGACTAGCGGGGATCTCTGGGGCCAACGTCCTGACTTTC
CDR3aa: CASTTRGGLAGISGANVLTF

j_gene: TRBJ1-1
abundance: many
len: 14
d_gene: NA
v_gene: TRBV7-2
CDR3nt: TGTGCCAGCAGCTCTGGCAGGGTGAACACTGACGCTTTCTTT
CDR3aa: CASSSGRVNTDAFF

j_gene: TRBJ2-7
abundance: NA
len: 15
d_gene: NA
v_gene: TRBV7-2
CDR3nt: TGTGCCAGCAGCTCTTCGACTAGTACCCCCTACGAGCAGTACTTC
CDR3aa: CASSSSTSTPYEQYF

j_gene: TRBJ2-1
abundance: many
len: 15
d_gene: TRBD2
v_gene: TRBV15
CDR3nt: TGTGCCACCAGCTCGAGACTAGCGGGCGGAAATGAGCAGTTCTTC
CDR3aa: CATSSRLAGGNEQFF

j_gene: TRBJ2-7
abundance: many
len: 13
d_gene: TRBD2
v_gene: TRBV29-1
CDR3nt: TGCAGCGTTGAAGGCCAGCGGGGGTACGAGCAGTACTTC
CDR3aa: CSVEGQRGYEQYF

j_gene: TRBJ1-3
abundance: few
len: 13
d_gene: NA
v_gene: TRBV18
CDR3nt: TGTGCCAGCTCACCCGATGCCCGAAACACCATATATTTT
CDR3aa: CASSPDARNTIYF

j_gene: TRBJ2-2
abundance: few
len: 15
d_gene: TRBD2
v_gene: TRBV20-1
CDR3nt: TGCAGTGCTAGTCCGAGCGGGGCGAACACCGGGGAGCTGTTTTTT
CDR3aa: CSASPSGANTGELFF

j_gene: TRBJ2-5
abundance: many
len: 17
d_gene: NA
v_gene: TRBV4-3
CDR3nt: TGCGCCAGCAGCCAAGATAGCAAGGGAATCCTAGGAGAGACCCAGTACTTC
CDR3aa: CASSQDSKGILGETQYF